This T cell receptor (beta chain) derives from a study of T-cell memory formation after mild COVID-19. For the study at large: TCR clusters largely stayed donor specific. Whole-study findings and limits: Pre-infection memory held some responding clones, suggesting pre-existing cross-reactive T cells responded. The second-wave clones peaking on day 37 were not confirmed as SARS-CoV-2-specific.

Note on this clonotype: Its antigen is not known.

The trim removed 7 bases at V and 8 bases at J, leaving 16 bases unmatched. CDR3 length equals 16 residues. Germline CDR1 and CDR2: MNHEY and SVGAGI. From 5'RACE with constant-segment primers came TCR alpha and TCR beta cDNA libraries that carried sample barcodes and UMIs. TCRdb fed the 5' RACE reads into MiXCR, producing one record per CDR3 protein. The sample has over 350,000 distinct CDR3 sequences, roughly 15% seen once. The chain combines TRBV6-5 with TRBJ2-1, with 8 bases aligning to TRBD1. The specimen was PBMCs or a T cell subset sorted from them (not recorded which). The receptor was isolated from a man between 18 and 29 years old who had mild COVID-19 (a few samples of this study predate the infection). Cell type and time point are not known. CDR3 region: CASTQAGQGDGDEQFF. The CDR3 region has the DNA TGTGCCAGCACCCAGGCCGGACAGGGTGATGGGGATGAGCAGTTCTTC.